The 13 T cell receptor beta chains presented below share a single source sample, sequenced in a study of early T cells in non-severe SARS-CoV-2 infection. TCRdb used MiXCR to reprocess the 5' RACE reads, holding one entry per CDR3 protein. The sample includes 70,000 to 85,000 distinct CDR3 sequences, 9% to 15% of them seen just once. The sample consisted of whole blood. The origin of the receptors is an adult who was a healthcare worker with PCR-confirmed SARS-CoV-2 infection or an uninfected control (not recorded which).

CDR3 protein: CASGGRANTGELFF. CDR3 DNA: TGTGCCAGCGGCGGGAGGGCGAACACCGGGGAGCTGTTTTTT. The rearrangement uses TRBV2 and TRBJ2-2, with 9 bases aligning to TRBD2. The germline V gene encodes CDR1 SNHLY and CDR2 FYNNEI. Trimming cost V 8 bases and J 0 bases; bases outside gene matches: 1. This CDR3 has 14 residues.

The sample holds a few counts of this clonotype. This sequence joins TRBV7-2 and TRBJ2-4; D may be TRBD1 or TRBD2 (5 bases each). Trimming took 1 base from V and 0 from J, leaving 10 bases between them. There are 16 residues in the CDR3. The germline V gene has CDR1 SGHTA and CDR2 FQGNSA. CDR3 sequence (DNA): TGTGCCAGCAGCTTAGGCCCAGGGAGAGCCAAAAACATTCAGTACTTC. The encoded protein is CASSLGPGRAKNIQYF.

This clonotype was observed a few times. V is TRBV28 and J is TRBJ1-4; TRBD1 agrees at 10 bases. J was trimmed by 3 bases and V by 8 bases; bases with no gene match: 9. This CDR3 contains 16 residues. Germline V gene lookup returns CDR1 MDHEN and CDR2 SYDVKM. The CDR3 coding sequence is TGTGCCAGCCGGGACAGGGGTTTTGTGTCTAATGAAAAACTGTTTTTT. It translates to CASRDRGFVSNEKLFF.

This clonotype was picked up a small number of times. DNA for the CDR3: TGCGCCAGCAGTGAACCCCTTGGCGAGCAGTACTTC. It specifies CASSEPLGEQYF. The chain joins TRBV10-1 to TRBJ2-7; D gene ambiguous. CDR3 length: 12 residues. V was clipped by 3 bases and J by 6 bases, with 9 bases between them. Germline V CDR1 and CDR2: WNHNN, SYGVQD (reference sequence).

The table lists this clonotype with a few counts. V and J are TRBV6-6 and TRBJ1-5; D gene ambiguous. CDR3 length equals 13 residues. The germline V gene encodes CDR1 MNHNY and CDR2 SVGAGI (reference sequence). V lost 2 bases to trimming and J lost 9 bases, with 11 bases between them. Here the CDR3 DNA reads TGTGCCAGCAGTTACAACCCCCAGGCGCCCCAGCATTTT. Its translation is CASSYNPQAPQHF.

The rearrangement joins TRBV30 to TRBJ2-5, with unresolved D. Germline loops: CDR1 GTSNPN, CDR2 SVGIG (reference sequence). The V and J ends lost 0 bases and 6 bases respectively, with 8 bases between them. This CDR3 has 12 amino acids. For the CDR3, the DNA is TGTGCCTGGAGTGTAGGTGGACAGACCCAGTACTTC. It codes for CAWSVGGQTQYF. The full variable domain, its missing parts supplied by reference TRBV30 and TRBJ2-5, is SQTIHQWPATLVQPVGSPLSLECTVEGTSNPNLYWYRQAAGRGLQLLFYSVGIGQISSEVPQNLSASRPQDRQFILSSKKLLLSDSGFYLCAWSVGGQTQYFGPGTRLLVL.

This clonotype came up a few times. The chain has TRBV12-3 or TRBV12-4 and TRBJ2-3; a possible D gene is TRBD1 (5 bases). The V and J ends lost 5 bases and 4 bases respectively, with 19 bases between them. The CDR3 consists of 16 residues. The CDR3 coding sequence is TGTGCCAGCAGTGAGACAGTCCCGCGAGGAGCAGATACGCAGTATTTT. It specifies CASSETVPRGADTQYF.

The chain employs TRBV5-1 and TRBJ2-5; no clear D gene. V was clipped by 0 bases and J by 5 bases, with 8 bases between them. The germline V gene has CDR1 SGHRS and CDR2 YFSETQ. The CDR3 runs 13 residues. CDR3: CASSLAGRETQYF. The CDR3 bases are TGCGCCAGCAGCTTGGCCGGAAGGGAGACCCAGTACTTC.

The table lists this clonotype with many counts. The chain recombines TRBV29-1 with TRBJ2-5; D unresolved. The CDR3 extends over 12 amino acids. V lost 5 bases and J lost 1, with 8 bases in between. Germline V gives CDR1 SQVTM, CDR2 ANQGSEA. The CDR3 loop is CSVYDFQETQYF. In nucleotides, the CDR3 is TGCAGCGTTTACGATTTCCAAGAGACCCAGTACTTC.

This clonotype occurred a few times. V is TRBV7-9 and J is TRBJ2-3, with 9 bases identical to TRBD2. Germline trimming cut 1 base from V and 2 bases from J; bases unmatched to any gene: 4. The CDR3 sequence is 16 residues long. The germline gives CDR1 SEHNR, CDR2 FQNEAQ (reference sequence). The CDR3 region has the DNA TGTGCCAGCAGCTTAGGGCTAGCGGGATACACAGATACGCAGTATTTT. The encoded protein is CASSLGLAGYTDTQYF.

The CDR3 region has the DNA TGTGCCGGGGGACAGAACACCGGGGAGCTGTTTTTT. Its translation: CAGGQNTGELFF. The chain has TRBV30 and TRBJ2-2; D possibly corresponds to TRBD1 (6 bases). Germline CDR1 and CDR2: GTSNPN and SVGIG (reference sequence). The V gene lost 8 bases and the J gene lost 1 base, with 8 bases spanning the gap. There are 12 residues in the CDR3.

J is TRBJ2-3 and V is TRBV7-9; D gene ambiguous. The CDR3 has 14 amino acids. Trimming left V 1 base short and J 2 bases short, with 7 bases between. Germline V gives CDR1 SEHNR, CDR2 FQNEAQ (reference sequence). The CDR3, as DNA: TGTGCCAGCAGCTTAGTAAGGGACACAGATACGCAGTATTTT. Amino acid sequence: CASSLVRDTDTQYF.

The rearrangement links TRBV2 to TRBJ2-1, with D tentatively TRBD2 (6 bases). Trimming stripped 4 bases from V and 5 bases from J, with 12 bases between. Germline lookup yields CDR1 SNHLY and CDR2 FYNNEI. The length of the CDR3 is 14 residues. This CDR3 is CASSGDAGNNEQFF. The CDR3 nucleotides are TGTGCCAGCAGTGGGGACGCGGGGAACAATGAGCAGTTCTTC.